This T cell receptor (beta chain) derives from a study of siplizumab effects on memory and regulatory T cells. Study conclusions and caveats: The alloresponse seemed to draw substantially on naive T cells, which appeared more diverse than memory cells. Suppressive capability of dividing Tregs from siplizumab cultures went unverified.

As concerns this clone: Its specificity is unknown.

The assay covered 95,000 to 100,000 TCR templates per sample. Assay used: immunoSEQ multiplex PCR; TCRdb lists only in-frame clones, some missing. The sample shows around 100,000 clones, 94% of them seen only once. What was sequenced was non-Treg CD4+ T cells sorted from blood. This TCR was sampled from a human donor in good health.

The DNA of the CDR3 is TGTGCCAGCAGCGACCCACGACAGAAACAAGAGACCCAGTACTTC. Translation: CASSDPRQKQETQYF. This chain joins TRBV11-2 and TRBJ2-5, with a tentative D call TRBD1 (5 bases). In germline, CDR1 is SGHAT, CDR2 FQNNGV. This CDR3 has 15 amino acids. Deletions cut 5 bases from V and 2 bases from J, with 15 bases between.